This TCR beta chain is from a study of human T cells and chemical hapten exposure. Across the whole study: DPC at 0.01% went onto the upper back in patch tests, read at 6 days. Findings of the study overall: As patch test score rose, PT1 expanded TCR counts tended to rise as well.

This CDR3 contains 13 residues. Per germline, CDR1 SEHNR and CDR2 FQNEAQ (reference sequence). J gave up 4 bases and V 1 base, and 0 bases lay outside the gene matches. Described time point: patch test 1, 2 weeks after DPC sensitization. Treatment of the sample: therapeutic diphenylcyclopropenone sensitization with weekly scalp DPC. Many counts were recorded for this clonotype. Its antigen remains unknown. The study's library attached unique molecular identifiers to single cDNA molecules. TCRdb ran MiXCR on the RACE reads and lists one entry per CDR3 protein. The sample includes around 120,000 distinct CDR3 sequences, around 10% seen only once; the top ten take around 1.5%.

The sample in question was whole blood, obtained in connection with sensitization to the hapten diphenylcyclopropenone (DPC). This receptor was identified in a woman aged 45-65 years with alopecia areata. Some clones in this sample may be carry-over from other donors' samples. This chain connects TRBV7-9 to TRBJ1-2; 7 bases agree with TRBD1. In DNA, the CDR3 is TGTGCCAGCAGCTTAGAGGGGGCCTATGGCTACACCTTC. It encodes CASSLEGAYGYTF.